Shown below are 4 T cell receptor beta chains from a single sample sequenced in a study of shared clonotypes between healthy human individuals. Assay: immunoSEQ multiplex PCR; the TCRdb copy retains only in-frame clones and omits some. The table records 2 million to 2.5 million clones, around 93% of them present only once. The sequencing input was naive CD4+ T cells from PBMCs. Regarding subset: CD45RA+ positively selected. The source of these receptors is a man younger than 30 in good health. Some clones in this sample may be carry-over from other donors' samples.

The CDR3 sequence: CASSPGLAGGPGYNEQFF. The CDR3 DNA follows: TGTGCCAGCAGCCCAGGACTAGCGGGAGGGCCTGGGTACAATGAGCAGTTCTTC. The genes are TRBV9 and TRBJ2-1; TRBD2 matches at 15 bases. The germline V gene has CDR1 SGDLS and CDR2 YYNGEE. The V segment lost 4 bases and the J segment 4 bases; nucleotides outside the gene matches: 9. The CDR3 is 18 residues long.

This clone was seen only a few times. V and J are TRBV30 and TRBJ1-5; TRBD1 is a possible D gene (5 bases). The germline V and J ends were trimmed by 3 bases and 0 bases, with 12 bases remaining between them. The V gene's germline CDR1 is GTSNPN and CDR2 SVGIG (reference sequence). This CDR3 has 15 residues. As DNA, the CDR3 is TGTGCCTGGAGCGGCCGGGGGTATAGCAATCAGCCCCAGCATTTT. Its translation: CAWSGRGYSNQPQHF.

The V gene is TRBV11-2, the J gene TRBJ1-2; 9 bases are a match to TRBD1. The CDR3 has 15 amino acids. V dropped 1 base and J dropped 2; count of bases not matched to a gene: 2. Per the germline V gene, CDR1 is SGHAT and CDR2 is FQNNGV. CDR3 amino acids: CASSLGDRENYGYTF. For the CDR3, the DNA is TGTGCCAGCAGCTTAGGGGACAGGGAAAACTATGGCTACACCTTC.

V usage is TRBV5-4 and J usage is TRBJ1-1, with D unclear. Trimming pared 3 bases from V and 4 bases from J, leaving 16 bases between. This CDR3 spans 15 amino acids. Germline CDR1 SGHNT, CDR2 YYREEE (reference sequence). Here the CDR3 reads CASSSSGVSSTEAFF. The DNA of the CDR3 is TGTGCCAGCAGCTCCTCTGGGGTCTCAAGCACTGAAGCTTTCTTT.